Below, one T cell receptor (beta chain) is given with its context. The data were taken from a study of patients and donors after allogeneic stem cell transplantation. TCRdb called the RT-PCR reads again in MiXCR, with one record for every CDR3 protein. The table lists approximately 200,000 distinct CDR3 sequences, about 37% of them singletons. In germline, CDR1 is MNHEY, CDR2 SVGEGT. The CDR3 runs 11 residues. Trimming removed 5 bases at V and 5 bases at J, with 6 bases between. The sequencing sample was made of blood, either unsorted or a sorted T cell fraction (not recorded which). V and J are TRBV6-2 or TRBV6-3 and TRBJ2-5; unclear D gene. This TCR was recovered from a human donor who was either an allogeneic HSCT recipient or a stem cell or donor lymphocyte infusion donor (not recorded which). It is not recorded whose cells these are; they may come from a transplant donor. The chain's CDR3 is CASSTEETQYF. CDR3 coding DNA: TGTGCCAGCAGTACTGAGGAGACCCAGTACTTC.